The 9 T cell receptor beta chains in this list originate from one sample, sequenced in a study of shared clonotypes between healthy human individuals. TCRdb's table, derived via immunoSEQ multiplex PCR, lists solely in-frame clones and lacks some. The sample includes under 85,000 clones, 62% of them seen just once. Sequenced material: memory CD8+ T cells sorted from blood. Subset meaning: CD45RO+ cells pooled with CCR7-negative TemRA cells. The receptors derive from a man aged 25 to 40 in good health.

The chain uses TRBV5-1 and TRBJ2-7; TRBD2 might be the D (6 bases). CDR1 and CDR2 (germline): SGHRS, YFSETQ. The CDR3 runs 15 residues. V was clipped by 4 bases and J by 0 bases, with 14 bases between them. DNA of the CDR3: TGCGCCAGCAGCGAGTCCGGGGGAGTCTCCTACGAGCAGTACTTC. Translation gives CASSESGGVSYEQYF.

This clone was seen a handful of times. V and J are TRBV9 and TRBJ2-7; TRBD2 matches 9 bases. The germline V gene has CDR1 SGDLS and CDR2 YYNGEE. The trim removed 1 base at V and 2 bases at J, leaving 7 bases unmatched. CDR3 length equals 16 residues. CDR3 coding DNA: TGTGCCAGCAGCGTAAATCCGGGACTAGCAACCTACGAGCAGTACTTC. It yields the protein CASSVNPGLATYEQYF.

V is TRBV6-5 and J is TRBJ2-7, with D possibly TRBD2 on 6 matching bases. The CDR3 is made up of 13 amino acids. V was cut by 0 bases and J by 7 bases, with 10 bases left in between. Per the germline V gene, CDR1 is MNHEY and CDR2 is SVGAGI. This CDR3 reads CASSYSNAGEQYF. For the CDR3, the DNA is TGTGCCAGCAGTTACTCGAATGCGGGAGAGCAGTACTTC.

In its sample, this clone was seen many times. The chain is built from TRBV30 and TRBJ2-7; D may be TRBD1 (6 bases). V dropped 0 bases and J dropped 6 bases, with 12 bases sitting between them. The V gene's germline CDR1 is GTSNPN and CDR2 SVGIG (reference sequence). This CDR3 is built from 13 residues. CDR3 coding DNA: TGTGCCTGGAGTGTAGCCAGGGGCGGCGAGCAGTACTTC. It codes for CAWSVARGGEQYF.

The sample holds many counts of this clone. V is TRBV7-2 and J is TRBJ2-5, with D unclear. This CDR3 is 13 amino acids long. From germline, CDR1 is SGHTA and CDR2 FQGNSA. V lost 2 bases to trimming and J lost 0 bases, with 4 bases between them. CDR3 residues: CASSLWYQETQYF. CDR3 in DNA: TGTGCCAGCAGCTTATGGTACCAAGAGACCCAGTACTTC.

This chain connects TRBV4-1 to TRBJ2-7; possibly TRBD2 for D (6 bases). Germline assignment: CDR1 MGHRA and CDR2 YSYEKL. The CDR3 covers 13 residues. The ends were cut back, 1 base at V and 10 bases at J, with 14 bases in the middle. This CDR3 is CASSQVEAGSQYF. The CDR3 DNA reads as TGCGCCAGCAGCCAAGTTGAGGCGGGAAGCCAGTACTTC.

This clone was counted between two and nine times. The chain combines TRBV4-2 with TRBJ2-3; 8 bases agree with TRBD2. Germline V CDR1 and CDR2: LGHNA, YNFKEQ. The CDR3 sequence is 16 residues long. Unmatched junction bases numbered 3, after V lost 0 bases and J lost 1 base. This CDR3 is CASSQDYGRGTDTQYF. In nucleotides, the CDR3 is TGTGCCAGCAGCCAAGACTACGGGAGGGGCACAGATACGCAGTATTTT.

This clone was seen more than once but under ten times. A much larger clone differs from this one at a single base, so this may be a read error. V usage is TRBV6-5 and J usage is TRBJ2-1, with 12 bases that match TRBD1. The CDR3 has 14 amino acids. Losses at the gene ends were 5 bases for V and 8 bases for J; bases not matched to a gene: 4. Germline V CDR1 and CDR2: MNHEY, SVGAGI. This CDR3 is CASSAGTGGYEQFF. CDR3 sequence (DNA): TGTGCCAGCAGTGCCGGGACAGGGGGCTATGAGCAGTTCTTC.

The rearrangement links TRBV27 to TRBJ2-3; 7 bases are shared with TRBD2. The junction had 11 bases not matched to a gene; V was cut back by 9 bases and J by 5 bases. CDR3 length: 14 amino acids. Germline values: CDR1 MNHEY, CDR2 SMNVEV (reference sequence). CDR3 DNA: TGTGCCAGTTCCGGGAGGAGGAGCCAAGATACGCAGTATTTT. This codes for CASSGRRSQDTQYF.